Each of the 19 T cell receptor beta chains below was sequenced from the same sample in a study of T cells in Graves' hyperthyroidism and ophthalmopathy (dated by TCRdb to the late 2010s). The library was prepared using multiplex PCR. The run used an Illumina HiSeq 2000. The TCR beta CDR3 regions were amplified from RNA transcripts. The TCR CDR3 was subjected to a first round of RT-PCR using the HTBI primer set and the Qiagen OneStep RT-PCR kit. Using fastp trimming at Q25 and MiXCR clonotype assembly, TCRdb reanalyzed the public sequencing data and kept in-frame beta chains. Each CDR3 protein gets just one entry, which takes the most common genes and DNA from the rows behind it. This sample gives under 550,000 distinct CDR3 sequences in total; approximately 20% of them show up just once. About 45% of the sample rests with the top ten. The sequenced sample was blood. The origin of the receptors is a man aged 40-49 years with Graves' ophthalmopathy.

This clonotype was detected many times. This sequence joins TRBV18 and TRBJ2-5; a weak D match, TRBD2 (6 bases). From germline, CDR1 is KGHSH and CDR2 LQKENI. This CDR3 has 16 residues. With 3 bases removed from V and 8 bases from J, the gap between germline ends came to 22 bases. DNA of the CDR3: TGTGCCAGCTCACCGTCCCGCGGGGACTTTCATAGAACCCAGTACTTC. It specifies CASSPSRGDFHRTQYF. Filled out from reference TRBV18 and TRBJ2-5, the complete variable domain reads NAGVMQNPRHLVRRRGQEARLRCSPMKGHSHVYWYRQLPEEGLKFMVYLQKENIIDESGMPKERFSAEFPKEGPSILRIQQVVRGDSAAYFCASSPSRGDFHRTQYFGPGTRLLVL.

This clonotype was seen many times. CDR3 in amino acids: CASSNRDFNYEQYF. The DNA for the CDR3 is TGTGCCAGCAGCAACAGGGACTTTAACTACGAGCAGTACTTC. The V and J genes are TRBV11-2 and TRBJ2-7, with D perhaps assigned TRBD1 or TRBD2 (6 bases each). The germline V gene has CDR1 SGHAT and CDR2 FQNNGV. V was pared by 5 bases and J by 3 bases, with 14 bases between. The CDR3 runs 14 residues.

This clonotype was seen repeatedly, ten times or more. CDR3 sequence reads: CASSRREGVSPLHF. CDR3 bases: TGTGCCAGCAGCCGGAGGGAAGGGGTTTCACCCCTCCACTTT. The chain joins TRBV7-2 to TRBJ1-6; D might be TRBD1 (5 bases). V was cut by 5 bases and J by 9 bases, with 14 bases left in between. CDR1 SGHTA and CDR2 FQGNSA come from the germline V gene. This CDR3 is 14 amino acids long. Variable domain in full (rest from reference TRBV7-2 and TRBJ1-6): GAGVSQSPSNKVTEKGKDVELRCDPISGHTALYWYRQSLGQGLEFLIYFQGNSAPDKSGLPSDRFSAERTGGSVSTLTIQRTQQEDSAVYLCASSRREGVSPLHFGNGTRLTVT.

The chain recombines TRBV6-1 with TRBJ1-1, with unresolved D. With 5 bases removed from V and 6 bases from J, the gap between germline ends came to 22 bases. The CDR3 consists of 16 residues. Germline CDR1 and CDR2: MNHNS and SASEGT. In DNA, the CDR3 is TGTGCCAGCAGTTATGTATCACGCCAGGCCCGATCTGAAGCTTTCTTT. It encodes CASSYVSRQARSEAFF.

This clonotype was recorded many times. CDR3: CATQGQGGVADTQYF. In DNA, the CDR3 is TGTGCAACCCAAGGGCAAGGGGGAGTGGCAGATACGCAGTATTTT. This chain uses TRBV2 with TRBJ2-3; maybe TRBD1 (6 bases). The CDR3 length is 15 residues. Per germline, CDR1 SNHLY and CDR2 FYNNEI.

This clonotype was seen just once. Here the CDR3 DNA reads TGTGCCAGCAGCTTTGGACCCAGGGCCACCGGGGAGCTGTTTTTT. This translates into CASSFGPRATGELFF. This rearrangement joins TRBV7-8 to TRBJ2-2; TRBD1 might be the D (5 bases). Germline CDR1 SGHVS, CDR2 FQNEAQ. V lost 3 bases, J lost 4 bases, and 12 bases lay in between. The CDR3 runs 15 residues.

The chain carries TRBV7-6 and TRBJ1-3, with a tentative D call TRBD1 (6 bases). From germline, CDR1 is SGHVS and CDR2 FNYEAQ. The V end lost 5 bases, the J end lost 4 bases, and 15 bases lay between the germline ends. The CDR3 length is 15 residues. CDR3 sequence reads: CASSLGPQGGNTIYF. CDR3 sequence (DNA): TGTGCCAGCAGCCTCGGCCCCCAGGGGGGAAACACCATATATTTT.

The rearrangement links TRBV20-1 to TRBJ2-7; D gene ambiguous. Germline V gene sequence: CDR1 DFQATT, CDR2 SNEGSKA (reference sequence). This CDR3 comprises 13 residues. The V gene lost 8 bases and the J gene lost 6 bases, with 20 bases spanning the gap. CDR3 loop: CSSRPWTSREQYF. The DNA of the CDR3 is TGCAGTTCACGACCATGGACGTCCCGCGAGCAGTACTTC.

This clonotype was seen repeatedly, ten times or more. V usage is TRBV7-8 and J usage is TRBJ2-2, with a possible D match to TRBD1 (6 bases). Trimming pared 1 base from V and 6 bases from J, leaving 12 bases between. The CDR3 contains 15 residues. Per the germline V gene, CDR1 is SGHVS and CDR2 is FQNEAQ. CDR3 nucleotides: TGTGCCAGCAGCTTAGTAGGGGGAATGGCCGGGGAGCTGTTTTTT. The encoded protein is CASSLVGGMAGELFF.

The sample holds a few counts of this clonotype. The chain carries TRBV13 and TRBJ2-7; D is unclear. The V and J ends lost 2 bases and 0 bases respectively, with 8 bases between them. The CDR3 has 14 residues. Germline V gene lookup returns CDR1 PRHDT and CDR2 FYEKMQ (reference sequence). The CDR3 protein is CASSLQLDSYEQYF. The CDR3 region has the DNA TGTGCCAGCAGCTTACAGCTGGACTCCTACGAGCAGTACTTC.

The chain links TRBV6-5 to TRBJ2-4; D is unresolved. The CDR3 covers 19 residues. CDR1 and CDR2 from the germline V gene are MNHEY and SVGAGI. The germline V and J ends were trimmed by 3 bases and 0 bases, with 21 bases remaining between them. The CDR3 loop is CASSYLDFWRILAKNIQYF. CDR3 in DNA: TGTGCCAGCAGTTATCTCGACTTTTGGCGGATTCTAGCCAAAAACATTCAGTACTTC.

This clonotype was recorded many times. The chain couples TRBV7-2 to TRBJ1-5; no firm D call. V dropped 6 bases and J dropped 4 bases, with 16 bases sitting between them. The CDR3 totals 15 residues. Germline lookup yields CDR1 SGHTA and CDR2 FQGNSA. CDR3 protein: CASSLLAGGNQPQHF. CDR3 DNA: TGTGCCAGCAGTCTCCTCGCGGGTGGGAATCAGCCCCAGCATTTT.

This clonotype was seen at least ten times. This chain uses TRBV28 with TRBJ1-3; 7 bases fit TRBD1. Germline V gene lookup returns CDR1 MDHEN and CDR2 SYDVKM. The V gene end was trimmed by 5 bases and the J gene end by 3 bases; junction bases not matched to a gene: 4. The CDR3 sequence is 14 residues long. The CDR3 DNA reads TGTGCCAGCAGTCCAACAGGGGTTGGAAACACCATATATTTT. It encodes CASSPTGVGNTIYF.

Ten or more counts support this clonotype. V and J are TRBV11-1 and TRBJ1-2; D perhaps matches TRBD1 (5 bases). The CDR3 contains 13 residues. In germline, CDR1 is SGHAT, CDR2 FQDESV (reference sequence). Between the trimmed V and J ends, which lost 5 bases and 3 bases, there was a span of 10 bases. CDR3 sequence reads: CASSPPGHYGYTF. Here the CDR3 DNA reads TGTGCCAGCAGCCCCCCGGGACACTATGGCTACACCTTC. The full variable domain, in which reference TRBV11-1 and TRBJ1-2 provide the parts outside the CDR3, is EAEVAQSPRYKITEKSQAVAFWCDPISGHATLYWYRQILGQGPELLVQFQDESVVDDSQLPKDRFSAERLKGVDSTLKIQPAELGDSAMYLCASSPPGHYGYTFGSGTRLTVV.

The V gene is TRBV29-1, the J gene TRBJ1-2; 7 nucleotides align to TRBD1. CDR1 is SQVTM, CDR2 ANQGSEA, per germline. This CDR3 spans 12 amino acids. Germline trimming cut 5 bases from V and 8 bases from J; bases unmatched to any gene: 8. The CDR3 sequence is CSVYGQARGYTF. CDR3 bases: TGCAGCGTTTACGGACAGGCACGGGGCTACACCTTC.

This clonotype was recorded at least ten times. The chain links TRBV6-1 to TRBJ1-1, with D possibly matching TRBD1 (6 bases). Germline CDR1 reads MNHNS; CDR2 reads SASEGT. Trimming left V 2 bases short and J 8 bases short, with 18 bases between. This CDR3 spans 15 amino acids. The CDR3: CASSEWGHTVLEAFF. The CDR3 DNA sequence: TGTGCCAGCAGTGAATGGGGACATACCGTTCTCGAAGCTTTCTTT.

The rearrangement links TRBV6-1 to TRBJ1-5, with D possibly matching TRBD1 (5 bases). This CDR3 is built from 15 residues. Germline CDR1 and CDR2: MNHNS and SASEGT. V was trimmed by 3 bases and J by 6 bases, leaving 15 bases between them. The CDR3 nucleotides are TGTGCCAGCAGTGAGCGGGGGTCGAGGGGTCAGCCCCAGCATTTT. Its translation is CASSERGSRGQPQHF.

This clonotype was recorded many times. This chain joins TRBV3-1 and TRBJ2-3; 10 nucleotides match TRBD2. The V gene's germline CDR1 is LGHDT and CDR2 YNNKEL (reference sequence). With 3 bases clipped from V and 5 bases from J, the junction kept 8 bases outside the gene matches. The CDR3 extends over 16 amino acids. CDR3 DNA sequence: TGTGCCAGCAGCCAGGGGAGATTAGCGGGAGGAGATACGCAGTATTTT. This gives the protein CASSQGRLAGGDTQYF.

Only a few counts were recorded for this clonotype. The chain joins TRBV11-2 to TRBJ2-3; D may match TRBD1 or TRBD2 (6 bases each). Germline assignment: CDR1 SGHAT and CDR2 FQNNGV. The CDR3 spans 15 residues. V was trimmed by 6 bases and J by 6 bases, leaving 19 bases between them. The CDR3 is CASRGTLRGPDTQYF. As DNA, the CDR3 is TGTGCCAGCAGGGGGACTCTCAGGGGACCCGATACGCAGTATTTT.